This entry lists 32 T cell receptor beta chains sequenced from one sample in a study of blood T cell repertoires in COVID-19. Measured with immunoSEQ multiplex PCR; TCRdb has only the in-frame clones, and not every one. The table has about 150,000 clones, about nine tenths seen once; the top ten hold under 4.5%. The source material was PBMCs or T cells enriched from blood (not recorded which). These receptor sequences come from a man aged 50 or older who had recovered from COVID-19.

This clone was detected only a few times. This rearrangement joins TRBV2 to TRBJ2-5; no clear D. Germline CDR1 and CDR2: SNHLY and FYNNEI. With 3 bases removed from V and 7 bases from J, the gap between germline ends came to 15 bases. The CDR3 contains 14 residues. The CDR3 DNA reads TGTGCCAGCAGTGACAAGGAGTTTTTTGTGACCCAGTACTTC. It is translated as CASSDKEFFVTQYF.

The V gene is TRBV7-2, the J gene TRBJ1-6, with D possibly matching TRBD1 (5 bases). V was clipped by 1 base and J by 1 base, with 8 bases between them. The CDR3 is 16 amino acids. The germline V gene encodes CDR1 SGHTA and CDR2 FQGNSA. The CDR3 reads CASSLGRQSYNSPLHF. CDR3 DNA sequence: TGTGCCAGCAGCTTAGGCCGACAGTCCTATAATTCACCCCTCCACTTT.

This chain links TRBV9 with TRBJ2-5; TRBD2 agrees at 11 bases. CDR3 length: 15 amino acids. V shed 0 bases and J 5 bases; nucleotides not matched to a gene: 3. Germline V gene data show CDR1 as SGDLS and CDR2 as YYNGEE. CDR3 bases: TGTGCCAGCAGCGTAGGTAGCGGGGGGGATGAGACCCAGTACTTC. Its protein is CASSVGSGGDETQYF. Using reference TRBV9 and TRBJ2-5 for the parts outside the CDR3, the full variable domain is DSGVTQTPKHLITATGQRVTLRCSPRSGDLSVYWYQQSLDQGLQFLIQYYNGEERAKGNILERFSAQQFPDLHSELNLSSLELGDSALYFCASSVGSGGDETQYFGPGTRLLVL.

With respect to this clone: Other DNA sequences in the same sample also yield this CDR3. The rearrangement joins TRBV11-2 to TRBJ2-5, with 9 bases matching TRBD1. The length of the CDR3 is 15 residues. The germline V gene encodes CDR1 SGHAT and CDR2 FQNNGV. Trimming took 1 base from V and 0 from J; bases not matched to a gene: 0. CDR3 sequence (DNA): TGTGCCAGCAGCTTAGGGGACAGGGACCAAGAGACCCAGTACTTC. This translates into CASSLGDRDQETQYF. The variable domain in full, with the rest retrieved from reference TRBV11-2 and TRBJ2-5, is EAGVAQSPRYKIIEKRQSVAFWCNPISGHATLYWYQQILGQGPKLLIQFQNNGVVDDSQLPKDRFSAERLKGVDSTLKIQPAKLEDSAVYLCASSLGDRDQETQYFGPGTRLLVL.

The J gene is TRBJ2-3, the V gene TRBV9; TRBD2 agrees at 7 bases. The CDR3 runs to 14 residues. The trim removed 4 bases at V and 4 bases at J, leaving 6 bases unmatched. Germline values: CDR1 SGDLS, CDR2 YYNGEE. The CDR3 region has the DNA TGTGCCAGCAGCCCAAGGACTAGATCAGATACGCAGTATTTT. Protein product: CASSPRTRSDTQYF.

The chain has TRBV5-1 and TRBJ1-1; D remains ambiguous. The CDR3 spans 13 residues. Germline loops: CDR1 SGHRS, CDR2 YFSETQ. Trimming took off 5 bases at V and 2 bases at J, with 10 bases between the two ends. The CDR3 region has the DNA TGCGCCAGCAGGTTATTTCTTAACACTGAAGCTTTCTTT. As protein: CASRLFLNTEAFF.

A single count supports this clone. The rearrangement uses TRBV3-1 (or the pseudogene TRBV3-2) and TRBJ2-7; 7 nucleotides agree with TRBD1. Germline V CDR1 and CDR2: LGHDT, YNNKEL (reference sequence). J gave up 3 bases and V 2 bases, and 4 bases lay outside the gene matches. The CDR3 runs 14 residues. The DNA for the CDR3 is TGTGCCAGCAGCCAATGGGACAGTCTCTACGAGCAGTACTTC. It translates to CASSQWDSLYEQYF.

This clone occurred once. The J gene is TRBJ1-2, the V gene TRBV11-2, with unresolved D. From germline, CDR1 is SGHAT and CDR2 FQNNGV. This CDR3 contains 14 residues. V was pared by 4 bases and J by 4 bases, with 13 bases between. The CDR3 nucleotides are TGTGCCAGCAGCTACCCCTGGGAGGGCTATGGCTACACCTTC. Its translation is CASSYPWEGYGYTF.

The CDR3 spells CATSDPGQGALTQYF. The CDR3 nucleotides are TGTGCCACCAGTGACCCGGGACAGGGGGCATTGACCCAGTACTTC. The rearrangement uses TRBV24-1 and TRBJ2-5, with 12 bases matching TRBD1. The germline CDR1 and CDR2 sequences are KGHDR and SFDVKD. V was pared by 4 bases and J by 7 bases, with 6 bases of the junction left unmatched. The CDR3 extends over 15 amino acids.

The CDR3 here is CASSLLSGGAYNEQFF. The CDR3 DNA is TGTGCCAGCAGTTTATTAAGTGGCGGGGCCTACAATGAGCAGTTCTTC. This rearrangement joins TRBV27 to TRBJ2-1; TRBD2 is a possible D gene (6 bases). Germline assignment: CDR1 MNHEY and CDR2 SMNVEV (reference sequence). Trimming removed 1 base at V and 2 bases at J, with 12 bases between. This CDR3 has 16 residues.

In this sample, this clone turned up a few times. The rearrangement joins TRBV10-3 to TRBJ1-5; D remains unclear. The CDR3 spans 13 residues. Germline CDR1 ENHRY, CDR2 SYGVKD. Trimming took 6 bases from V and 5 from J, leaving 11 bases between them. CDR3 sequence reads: CAISSRFDQPQHF. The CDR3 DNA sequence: TGTGCCATCAGCAGCAGGTTCGATCAGCCCCAGCATTTT.

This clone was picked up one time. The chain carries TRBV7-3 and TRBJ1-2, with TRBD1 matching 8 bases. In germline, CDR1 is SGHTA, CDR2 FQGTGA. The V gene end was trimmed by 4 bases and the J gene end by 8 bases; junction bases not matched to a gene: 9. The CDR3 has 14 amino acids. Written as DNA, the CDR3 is TGTGCCAGCAGCTCGGACAGGGTGGTCTCGGGCTACACCTTC. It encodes CASSSDRVVSGYTF.

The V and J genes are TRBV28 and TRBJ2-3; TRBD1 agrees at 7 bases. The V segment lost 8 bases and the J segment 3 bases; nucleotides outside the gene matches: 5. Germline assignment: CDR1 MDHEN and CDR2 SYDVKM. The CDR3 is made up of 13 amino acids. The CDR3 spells CASALQGTDTQYF. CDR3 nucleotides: TGTGCCAGCGCCTTACAGGGGACAGATACGCAGTATTTT. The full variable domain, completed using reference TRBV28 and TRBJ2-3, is DVKVTQSSRYLVKRTGEKVFLECVQDMDHENMFWYRQDPGLGLRLIYFSYDVKMKEKGDIPEGYSVSREKKERFSLILESASTNQTSMYLCASALQGTDTQYFGPGTRLTVL.

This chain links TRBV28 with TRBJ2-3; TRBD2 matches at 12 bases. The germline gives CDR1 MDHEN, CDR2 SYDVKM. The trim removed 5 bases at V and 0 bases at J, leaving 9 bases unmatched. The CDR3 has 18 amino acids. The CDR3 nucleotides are TGTGCCAGCAGTGCGCTATTAGGGACTAGCGGGAGCACAGATACGCAGTATTTT. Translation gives CASSALLGTSGSTDTQYF.

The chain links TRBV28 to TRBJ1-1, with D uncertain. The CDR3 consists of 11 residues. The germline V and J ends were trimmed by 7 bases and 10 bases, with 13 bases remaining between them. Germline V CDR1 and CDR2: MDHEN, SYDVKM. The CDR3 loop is CASTERARAFF. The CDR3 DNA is TGTGCCAGCACAGAGCGGGCGAGAGCTTTCTTT.

The CDR3: CASSPLGQGPSEQYV. CDR3 nucleotide sequence: TGTGCCAGCAGTCCCCTCGGACAGGGCCCCTCCGAGCAGTACGTC. J is TRBJ2-7 and V is TRBV28; 8 nucleotides agree with TRBD1. The CDR3 has 15 residues. Germline lookup yields CDR1 MDHEN and CDR2 SYDVKM. The trim removed 5 bases at V and 6 bases at J, leaving 12 bases unmatched.

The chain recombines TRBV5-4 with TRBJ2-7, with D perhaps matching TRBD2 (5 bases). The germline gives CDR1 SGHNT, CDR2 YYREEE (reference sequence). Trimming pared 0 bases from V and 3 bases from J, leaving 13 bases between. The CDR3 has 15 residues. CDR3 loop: CASSLAGSDGYEQYV. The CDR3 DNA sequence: TGTGCCAGCAGCTTGGCGGGAAGTGACGGCTACGAGCAGTACGTC.

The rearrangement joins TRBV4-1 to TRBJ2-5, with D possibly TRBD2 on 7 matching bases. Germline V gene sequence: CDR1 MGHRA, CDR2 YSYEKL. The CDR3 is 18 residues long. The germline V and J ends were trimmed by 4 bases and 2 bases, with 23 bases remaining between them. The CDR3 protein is CASSPSSLGGRGQETQYF. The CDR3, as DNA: TGCGCCAGCAGCCCCTCCTCCTTGGGGGGGCGCGGGCAAGAGACCCAGTACTTC.

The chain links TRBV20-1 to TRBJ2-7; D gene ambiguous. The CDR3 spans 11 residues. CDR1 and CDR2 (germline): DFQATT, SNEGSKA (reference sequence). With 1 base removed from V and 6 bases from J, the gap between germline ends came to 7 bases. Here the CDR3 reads CSARGPSEQYF. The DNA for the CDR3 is TGCAGTGCTAGAGGTCCCTCCGAGCAGTACTTC.

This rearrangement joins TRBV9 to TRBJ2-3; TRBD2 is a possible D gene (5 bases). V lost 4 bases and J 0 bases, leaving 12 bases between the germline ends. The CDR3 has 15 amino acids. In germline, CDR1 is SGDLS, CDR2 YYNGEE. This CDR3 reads CASSTTGISTDTQYF. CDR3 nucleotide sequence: TGTGCCAGCAGCACGACCGGGATTAGCACAGATACGCAGTATTTT.

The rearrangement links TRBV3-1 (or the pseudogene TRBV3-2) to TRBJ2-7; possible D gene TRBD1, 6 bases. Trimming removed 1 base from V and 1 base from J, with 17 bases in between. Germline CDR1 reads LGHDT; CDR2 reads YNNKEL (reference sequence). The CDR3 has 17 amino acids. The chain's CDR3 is CASSQGSPGHPSYEQYF. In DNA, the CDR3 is TGTGCCAGCAGCCAAGGTAGCCCGGGACACCCGTCCTACGAGCAGTACTTC.

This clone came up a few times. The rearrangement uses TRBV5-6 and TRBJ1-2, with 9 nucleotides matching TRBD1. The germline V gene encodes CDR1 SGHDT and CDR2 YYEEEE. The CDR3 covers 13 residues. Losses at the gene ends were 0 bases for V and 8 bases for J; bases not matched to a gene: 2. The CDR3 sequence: CASSLDRGHGYTF. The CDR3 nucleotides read TGTGCCAGCAGCTTGGACAGGGGGCACGGCTACACCTTC.

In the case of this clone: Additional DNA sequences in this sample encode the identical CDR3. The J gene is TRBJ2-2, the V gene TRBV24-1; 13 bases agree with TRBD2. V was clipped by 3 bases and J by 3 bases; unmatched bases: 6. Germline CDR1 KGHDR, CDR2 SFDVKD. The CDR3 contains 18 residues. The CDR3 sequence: CATSDPTSGGPYTGELFF. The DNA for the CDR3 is TGTGCCACCAGTGATCCGACTAGCGGGGGGCCCTACACCGGGGAGCTGTTTTTT.

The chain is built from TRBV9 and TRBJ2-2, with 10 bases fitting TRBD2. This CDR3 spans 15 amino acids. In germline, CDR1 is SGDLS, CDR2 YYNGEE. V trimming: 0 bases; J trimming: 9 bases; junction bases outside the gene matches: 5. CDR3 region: CASSVGLAGDRELFF. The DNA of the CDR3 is TGTGCCAGCAGCGTAGGGCTAGCGGGAGACCGGGAGCTGTTTTTT.

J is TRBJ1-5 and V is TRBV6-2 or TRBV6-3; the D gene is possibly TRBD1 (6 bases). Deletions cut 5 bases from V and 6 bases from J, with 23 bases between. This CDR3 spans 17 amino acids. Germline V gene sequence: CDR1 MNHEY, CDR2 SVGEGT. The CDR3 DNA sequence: TGTGCCAGCAGTCTTACAACAGGGCTTGGGGGAAGTCAGCCCCAGCATTTT. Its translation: CASSLTTGLGGSQPQHF.

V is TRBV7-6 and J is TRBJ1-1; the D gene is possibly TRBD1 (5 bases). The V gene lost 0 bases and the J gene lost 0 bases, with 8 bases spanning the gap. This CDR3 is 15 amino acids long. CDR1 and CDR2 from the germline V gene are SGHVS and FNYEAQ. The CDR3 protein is CASSLATAMNTEAFF. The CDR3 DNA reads TGTGCCAGCAGCTTAGCGACAGCCATGAACACTGAAGCTTTCTTT.

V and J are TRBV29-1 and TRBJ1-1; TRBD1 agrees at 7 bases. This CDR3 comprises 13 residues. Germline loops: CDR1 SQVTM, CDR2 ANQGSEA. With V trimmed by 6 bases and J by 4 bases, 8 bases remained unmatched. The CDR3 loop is CSVAQGVITEAFF. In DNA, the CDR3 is TGCAGCGTGGCGCAGGGGGTGATCACTGAAGCTTTCTTT.

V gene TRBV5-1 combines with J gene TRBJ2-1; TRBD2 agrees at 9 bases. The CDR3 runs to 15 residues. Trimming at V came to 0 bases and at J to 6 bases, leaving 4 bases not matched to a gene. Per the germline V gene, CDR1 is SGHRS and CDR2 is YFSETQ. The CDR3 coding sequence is TGCGCCAGCAGCTTGGGCCTAGCGGGAATCAATGAGCAGTTCTTC. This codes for CASSLGLAGINEQFF.

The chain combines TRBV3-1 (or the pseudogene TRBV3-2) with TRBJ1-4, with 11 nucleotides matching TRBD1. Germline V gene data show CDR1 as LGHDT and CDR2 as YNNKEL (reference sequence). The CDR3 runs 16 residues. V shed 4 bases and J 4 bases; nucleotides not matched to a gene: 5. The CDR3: CASSRGQGAGNEKLFF. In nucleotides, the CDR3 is TGTGCCAGCAGCCGAGGACAGGGGGCCGGTAATGAAAAACTGTTTTTT.

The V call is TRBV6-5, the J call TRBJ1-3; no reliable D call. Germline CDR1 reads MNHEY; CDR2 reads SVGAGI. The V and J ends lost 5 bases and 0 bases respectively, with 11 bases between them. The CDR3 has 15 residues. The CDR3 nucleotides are TGTGCCAGCAGTACTGACGGGAGCTCTGGAAACACCATATATTTT. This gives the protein CASSTDGSSGNTIYF.

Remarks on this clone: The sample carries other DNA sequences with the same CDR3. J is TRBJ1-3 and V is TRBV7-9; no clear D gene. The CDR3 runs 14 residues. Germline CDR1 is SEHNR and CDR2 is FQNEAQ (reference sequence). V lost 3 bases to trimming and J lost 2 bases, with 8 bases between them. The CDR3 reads CASSFAGAGNTIYF. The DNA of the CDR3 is TGTGCCAGCAGCTTTGCCGGGGCTGGAAACACCATATATTTT.

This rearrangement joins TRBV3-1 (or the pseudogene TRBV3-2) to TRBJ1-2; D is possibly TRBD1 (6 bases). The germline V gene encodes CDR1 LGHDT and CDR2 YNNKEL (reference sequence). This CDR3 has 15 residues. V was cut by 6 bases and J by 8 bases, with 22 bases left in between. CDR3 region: CASRQSGVFGGGYTF. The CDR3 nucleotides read TGTGCCAGCAGACAATCAGGGGTCTTCGGAGGAGGCTACACCTTC.